The rows below give T cell receptor beta chains drawn from one sample of a study of shared clonotypes between healthy human individuals. Repertoires were generated with immunoSEQ multiplex PCR, while TCRdb's copy carries only in-frame clones and drops some. The table includes about 2.4 million clones, around 90% detected once. Sequenced sample: naive CD4+ T cells sorted from blood. These receptors came from a man between 18 and 29 years old in good health. Each CDR3 is given with its conserved first and last residue. D genes are given only for firm matches. Only some rows state a clone size, as once, few, many or a class for expanded clones.

V,D,size,length,J,CDR3,DNA
TRBV2,NA,few,14,TRBJ2-2,CASSEGTNTGELFF,TGTGCCAGCAGTGAAGGGACGAACACCGGGGAGCTGTTTTTT
TRBV7-2,TRBD2,NA,17,TRBJ2-7,CASSLEASGRQSAEQYF,TGTGCCAGCAGCTTAGAGGCTAGCGGGAGACAATCCGCCGAGCAGTACTTC
TRBV2,NA,NA,12,TRBJ2-2,CASSEDTGELFF,TGTGCCAGCAGTGAGGACACCGGGGAGCTGTTTTTT
TRBV6-6,NA,once,15,TRBJ2-3,CASRDPGRITDTQYF,TGTGCCAGCAGGGACCCCGGGCGGATCACAGATACGCAGTATTTT
TRBV6-5,NA,NA,15,TRBJ2-3,CASRESPPSTDTQYF,TGTGCCAGCAGGGAGAGTCCCCCCTCAACAGATACGCAGTATTTT
TRBV15,NA,NA,12,TRBJ1-4,CATSRVIGGLFF,TGTGCCACCAGCAGAGTTATAGGCGGGCTGTTTTTT
TRBV18,NA,NA,12,TRBJ2-5,CASSPRGETQYF,TGTGCCAGCTCCCCCAGGGGTGAGACCCAGTACTTC
TRBV7-2,NA,NA,15,TRBJ1-1,CASSAQRGGGTEAFF,TGTGCCAGCAGCGCTCAAAGAGGGGGGGGCACTGAAGCTTTCTTT
TRBV15,NA,NA,15,TRBJ1-1,CATSRDPQPNTEAFF,TGTGCCACCAGCAGAGATCCACAGCCGAACACTGAAGCTTTCTTT
TRBV5-1,TRBD2,NA,14,TRBJ2-7,CASSLSGGAREQYF,TGCGCCAGCAGCTTGAGCGGGGGGGCCCGCGAGCAGTACTTC
TRBV19,TRBD1,NA,15,TRBJ1-5,CASRGQINSNQPQHF,TGTGCCAGTAGGGGACAGATCAATAGCAATCAGCCCCAGCATTTT
TRBV27,TRBD1,NA,19,TRBJ2-7,CASSATGGSSSAGHYEQYF,TGTGCCAGCAGCGCGACAGGGGGGTCATCTTCAGCGGGACACTACGAGCAGTACTTC
TRBV4-1,TRBD2,NA,17,TRBJ2-1,CASSQGPTSGGRDEQFF,TGCGCCAGCAGCCAAGGGCCAACTAGCGGGGGGCGGGATGAGCAGTTCTTC
TRBV28,NA,NA,15,TRBJ2-3,CASSFNRAVTDTQYF,TGTGCCAGCAGTTTTAACAGGGCAGTCACAGATACGCAGTATTTT
TRBV30,NA,NA,13,TRBJ1-6,CASEDSRNSPLHF,TGTGCCTCCGAGGACAGCCGAAATTCACCCCTCCACTTT
TRBV19,NA,NA,15,TRBJ1-4,CASSIRASTNEKLFF,TGTGCCAGTAGTATAAGGGCATCAACTAATGAAAAACTGTTTTTT
TRBV4-3,NA,NA,15,TRBJ1-1,CASSPLLGANTEAFF,TGCGCCAGCAGCCCCCTTTTAGGGGCAAACACTGAAGCTTTCTTT
TRBV7-2,NA,NA,11,TRBJ1-1,CASSYSREAFF,TGTGCCAGCAGTTACAGTAGGGAAGCTTTCTTT
TRBV19,NA,once,19,TRBJ2-1,CASTPIPGQGGESYNEQFF,TGTGCCAGTACCCCGATCCCGGGCCAAGGGGGAGAGTCCTACAATGAGCAGTTCTTC
TRBV7-8,TRBD2,NA,15,TRBJ2-7,CASSSGLAGDYEQYF,TGTGCCAGCAGCTCGGGACTAGCGGGGGACTACGAGCAGTACTTC
TRBV19,TRBD1,NA,15,TRBJ2-3,CASSETGFNTDTQYF,TGTGCCAGTAGTGAGACAGGGTTTAACACAGATACGCAGTATTTT
TRBV11-2,TRBD1,NA,17,TRBJ2-7,CASSPLPGTGIPYEQYF,TGTGCCAGCAGCCCCTTACCCGGGACAGGGATACCCTACGAGCAGTACTTC
TRBV11-2,TRBD2,NA,16,TRBJ2-3,CASSLDVAGGPDTQYF,TGTGCCAGCAGCTTAGACGTAGCGGGAGGGCCGGATACGCAGTATTTT
TRBV11-2,NA,NA,14,TRBJ2-7,CASGIGQAVSWQYF,TGTGCCAGCGGGATAGGGCAGGCGGTCTCGTGGCAGTACTTC
TRBV2,NA,once,12,TRBJ1-3,CASSTGLDTIYF,TGTGCCAGCAGTACGGGTTTAGACACCATATATTTT
TRBV18,TRBD1,NA,16,TRBJ1-2,CASSPYPGGSNYGYTF,TGTGCCAGCTCACCATATCCAGGGGGCTCTAACTATGGCTACACCTTC
TRBV27,TRBD2,NA,16,TRBJ2-7,CASSLSTGGRLYEQYF,TGTGCCAGCAGTTTATCCACTGGCGGGAGGTTGTATGAGCAGTACTTC
TRBV29-1,NA,NA,13,TRBJ2-7,CSGTFRSSYEQYF,TGCAGCGGGACATTCAGGAGCTCCTACGAGCAGTACTTC
TRBV5-6,NA,NA,14,TRBJ1-4,CASSDSGGGEKLFF,TGTGCCAGCAGCGATTCGGGCGGGGGTGAAAAACTGTTTTTT
TRBV6-5,NA,once,15,TRBJ2-1,CASSPHGGVEGEQFF,TGTGCCAGCAGTCCCCACGGAGGGGTCGAGGGGGAGCAGTTCTTC
TRBV4-1,NA,NA,12,TRBJ2-2,CASTRGTGELFF,TGCGCCAGCACCAGGGGCACCGGGGAGCTGTTTTTT
TRBV30,TRBD2,NA,14,TRBJ2-1,CAWMTSGRVGEQFF,TGTGCCTGGATGACTAGCGGCCGTGTGGGTGAGCAGTTCTTC
TRBV19,NA,NA,14,TRBJ1-6,CASSTSSNNSPLHF,TGTGCCAGTAGTACCTCGTCGAATAATTCACCCCTCCACTTT
TRBV5-1,NA,NA,12,TRBJ2-5,CASSLPQETQYF,TGCGCCAGCAGCTTGCCTCAAGAGACCCAGTACTTC
TRBV7-2,NA,NA,15,TRBJ2-2,CASSYSSQTSGELFF,TGTGCCAGCAGCTACTCTAGTCAGACTTCCGGGGAGCTGTTTTTT
TRBV28,TRBD2,NA,16,TRBJ2-7,CASSFRLAAKPYEQYF,TGTGCCAGCAGCTTCCGACTAGCGGCCAAACCCTACGAGCAGTACTTC
TRBV7-9,NA,NA,13,TRBJ2-7,CASSAGTYHEQYF,TGTGCCAGCAGCGCCGGGACATATCACGAGCAGTACTTC
TRBV19,NA,NA,15,TRBJ1-5,CASTKLSDSNQPQHF,TGTGCCAGTACGAAGTTGTCAGATAGCAATCAGCCCCAGCATTTT
TRBV6-5,TRBD1,NA,12,TRBJ2-1,CASSSDRGQQFF,TGTGCCAGCAGTTCGGACAGGGGACAGCAGTTCTTC
TRBV18,NA,NA,13,TRBJ2-7,CASSPGLAYEQYF,TGTGCCAGCTCGCCTGGACTTGCCTACGAGCAGTACTTC
TRBV18,TRBD2,NA,16,TRBJ2-2,CASSPPLAGYTGELFF,TGTGCCAGCTCACCACCCCTAGCGGGTTACACCGGGGAGCTGTTTTTT
TRBV19,TRBD1,NA,16,TRBJ2-1,CASSPLRTGVHNEQFF,TGTGCCAGTAGTCCCCTTAGGACAGGGGTCCACAATGAGCAGTTCTTC
TRBV19,NA,few,12,TRBJ1-1,CASSETAYKTFF,TGTGCCAGTAGTGAGACAGCGTATAAGACTTTCTTT
TRBV5-1,NA,once,13,TRBJ2-7,CASSLGTTSEQYF,TGCGCCAGCAGCTTGGGGACGACCAGCGAGCAGTACTTC
TRBV6-4,NA,NA,14,TRBJ2-7,CASSGQGKTYEQYF,TGTGCCAGCAGTGGGCAGGGTAAGACGTACGAGCAGTACTTC
TRBV25-1,TRBD2,NA,16,TRBJ2-2,CASRPGTNHGPGELFF,TGTGCCAGCAGACCTGGGACTAACCATGGACCCGGGGAGCTGTTTTTT